Described below is a single TCR beta chain sequence and its context. Its specific antigen is unknown. Per-base qualities were not stored, and no clone one base away is much larger. The method was the immunoSEQ multiplex PCR assay. A mixture of 60 forward primers for TCR Vbeta segments and 13 reverse primers for TCR Jbeta segments was used in the multiplex PCR. The CDR3 region of rearranged TCR beta genes was amplified from genomic DNA with a multiplex PCR assay. The amplified TCR beta libraries were sequenced on the Illumina HiSeq System as 87-base-pair reads. Per the source publication's procedure: Across the 500 to 700 repertoires, a later analysis counted 60 million to 90 million unique TCR beta chains, around 11 million of which were shared by at least two donors. Raw reads were error-corrected and collapsed into unique sequences by a nearest-neighbor algorithm in which closely related sequences were merged to remove PCR and sequencing errors. CDR3 sequences were aligned to IMGT reference sequences to assign V, D and J gene segments. Each retained sequence needed at least a six-nucleotide match to both a V gene segment and a J gene segment. A rearrangement counted as productive if the CDR3 had no stop codons and remained in frame with V and J, and every other rearrangement counted as non-productive. Following IMGT convention, CDR3 was defined as the stretch from the second conserved V-encoded cysteine up to the conserved J-encoded phenylalanine. Sequences without an unambiguous match to a single V gene segment were excluded from the earlier analysis of about 600 of the donors. In an earlier analysis of several hundred of the donors, V segments were called functional above 56.7% productive rearrangements and were called segregating when the between-donor standard deviation exceeded 5%. A statistical classification framework was built to diagnose cytomegalovirus status from the catalog of TCR beta chain sequences. In a later analysis, V and J genes were assigned by comparing TCR nucleotide sequences against IMGT/GENE-DB human TR gene sequences. A later analysis assigned CDR3 sequences and most-parsimonious VDJ recombination scenarios with the TCRdist pipeline. In a later analysis, each TCR beta chain was defined by its CDR3 amino acid sequence together with its V-gene family, and reads without a unique V-gene family were excluded. As a way to deal with suspected cross-contamination and a sequencing artifact, a later analysis dropped approximately 570 nucleotide sequences that were highly shared and had low generation probability. In a later analysis, a clonal expansion index was calculated for each public chain from normalized within-repertoire ranks of inferred template counts. In a later analysis, generation probabilities were computed with a VDJ recombination model fitted to out-of-frame rearrangements, and the resulting probabilities were checked against IGoR. In a later analysis, TCR-TCR, TCR-HLA and TCR-CMV co-occurrence was scored with hypergeometric tests, and a repertoire-size bias correction was applied to TCR pairs. A later analysis estimated false discovery rates by permuting HLA or CMV assignments 20 times. In a later analysis, co-occurring TCRs were grouped using DBSCAN, and TCRdist sequence similarity was added for clustering within HLA-allele-positive subsets. Co-occurrence clustering excluded repertoires with fewer than 30,000 or more than 120,000 public chains, plus five with anomalous nucleotide sharing. In its TCRdb copy, this immuneACCESS table keeps in-frame sequences only and misses some clones. Where compared with another copy, unresolved V genes explain less than half of these, and the others have no known cause. The V and J calls and clone size were taken over from that table, and D and trimming were inferred from the DNA. The sample has fewer than 250,000 clones on record, approximately 86% of them singletons. The top ten hold about 1.1% of the sample.

This sample was included in a study of cytomegalovirus exposure and HLA in healthy donors (dated by TCRdb to 2017 to 2019). For context, the study as a whole: An earlier analysis of 587 of the donors reported 276 Gb of sequence data and around 100 million unique TCR beta sequences obtained from some 170 million T cells. About 280 gigabases of sequencing data and around 80 million unique TCR sequences made up an early release that covered fewer than 650 HLA-typed donors. Of the roughly 420 genotyped donors, roughly 76% were placed in the genetic ancestry cluster associated with self-reported Caucasian donors. The study aimed to test whether cataloging public T cell receptors could reveal signatures of past pathogen exposure. The study used immunosequencing to profile the T cell repertoires of some 600 subjects and linked those repertoires to cytomegalovirus serostatus. Along with the roughly 670-subject first cohort, a separate validation cohort of 120 different subjects was used. The study combined high-throughput TCR immunosequencing, statistical association of individual TCRs with disease status, and machine learning to predict cytomegalovirus infection status. To study patterns of TCR occurrence, a later analysis re-analyzed previously published TCR beta repertoires from hundreds of donors and added high-resolution HLA genotyping. Rather than drawing on any new phenotypic data, the later analysis identified candidate immune exposures from TCR beta sequences and the way those sequences occurred across donors. An earlier analysis of several hundred of the donors used high-throughput TCR beta sequencing to judge whether each TCR beta V gene segment behaved as functional or pseudogenic. Donor age, sex, ethnicity and CMV serostatus were compiled together with the repertoire data. In a later genetic analysis, genome-wide SNP genotypes for about 65% of the 666 donors were used, and that subset was treated as a discovery cohort. Every repertoire in the discovery cohort had been generated on one and the same sequencing platform. Both class I and class II loci were covered by HLA typing, at four-digit resolution. Typing coverage varied by locus: about 629-640 donors for A, B, C, DRB1 and DQB1; approximately 520 for DQA1; more than 600 for DPA1; more than 450 for DPB1. Four to six DR-DQ haplotypes were handled as single units for association and clustering, since linkage in the cohort was strong. Among roughly 370 genotyped donors of the cohort, an average of around 240,000 unique TCR beta nucleotide sequences were sequenced per donor, approximately 20% of them non-productive. On the study overall, not on this receptor specifically: The earlier analysis of 587 of the donors excluded some 15 rarely observed V segments, including chromosome 9 orphons, because counts were too low. A later genetic analysis reported fewer N-insertions in productive TCRs among donors in an Asian-associated ancestry cluster than the approximately 700-donor mean. A cluster of highly shared sequence variants was judged likely to be a technical artifact of the sequencing pipeline. According to a later analysis, parvovirus B19, influenza, CMV and Epstein-Barr virus appeared linked to several top co-occurrence clusters. For the cohort, immune exposure information was limited to CMV serostatus. The classifier was reported to diagnose cytomegalovirus status with high specificity and sensitivity in both the original and validation cohorts. In vitro tests confirmed that a few of the cytomegalovirus-associated TCR beta chains recognize cytomegalovirus antigens. The study listed 164 TCR beta chains as associated with cytomegalovirus. Because HLA typing was unavailable for some donors at each locus, only the typed subset was used in association tests. Sequencing depth was assumed to be roughly uniform across donors in the presence/absence analyses, though that assumption may not hold. Correlated functional status among segregating V segments might reflect linkage disequilibrium, but an unknown experimental factor could not be ruled out. Compared with equally common non-associated chains, HLA-associated TCR beta chains in a later analysis were more clonally expanded and had lower generation probabilities. Most TCR sequences were observed very rarely across donors, whereas some public TCRs were present in many individuals. A further reported finding was that TCR beta sequences accurately predicted the HLA-A and HLA-B alleles for most subjects in the first cohort. The cohort was sequenced for TCR beta chains only, and without alpha or paired-chain data the features that could be detected were limited. V-gene and J-gene trimming of TCR beta chains was associated with a missense DCLRE1C variant in a later genetic analysis, and the association was replicated in an independent cohort. When HLA alleles, especially DR and DQ, strongly co-occurred, TCR associations were difficult to assign to individual alleles. According to a later analysis, most CMV-associated TCR beta chains appeared to be HLA-restricted, and the HLA associations seemed to be driven largely by CMV exposure. According to a later analysis, TCR association rates differed among HLA loci, with DRB1 alleles showing the most associated TCRs and HLA-C alleles showing the fewest. According to the authors, the approach could potentially be generalized to other disease states and immunological phenotypes. An earlier analysis of some 590 of the donors showed that most TCR beta V segments appeared in productive rearrangements either about 87% or about 30% of the time, which broadly matched IMGT annotations. A later analysis associated some 17,000 TCR beta sequences with specific HLA alleles at a false discovery rate of 0.05.

The cohort consisted of 666 healthy bone marrow donors. At the time of sampling, all cohort members were nominally healthy, though unrecorded immune exposures were likely present. The donor tested CMV seronegative, placing the donor among the 350 to 400 seronegative members of the cohort. Every donor gave a peripheral blood sample, and the peripheral blood mononuclear cells from that sample were used for TCR beta sequencing. The Qiagen DNeasy Blood Extraction Kit was used to extract genomic DNA from the blood cell samples. This receptor was obtained from a boy between 2 and 15 years old in good health and CMV-seronegative. Sequencing was performed on PBMCs.

In nucleotide form, the sequence is TGTGCCAGCAGCCCGGGGGGCAATGAGCAGTTCTTC. It specifies CASSPGGNEQFF. The rearranged chain carries TRBV7-3 and TRBJ2-1; 7 of the junction bases match TRBD2. Unmatched junction bases come to 1, with V trimmed by 5 bases and J by 6 bases. Sequences SGHTA (CDR1) and FQGTGA (CDR2) are obtained from the germline V gene. From its cysteine to its phenylalanine, the CDR3 spans 12 amino acids. The kept DNA is CDR3 alone, 36 bases in frame from the first base.